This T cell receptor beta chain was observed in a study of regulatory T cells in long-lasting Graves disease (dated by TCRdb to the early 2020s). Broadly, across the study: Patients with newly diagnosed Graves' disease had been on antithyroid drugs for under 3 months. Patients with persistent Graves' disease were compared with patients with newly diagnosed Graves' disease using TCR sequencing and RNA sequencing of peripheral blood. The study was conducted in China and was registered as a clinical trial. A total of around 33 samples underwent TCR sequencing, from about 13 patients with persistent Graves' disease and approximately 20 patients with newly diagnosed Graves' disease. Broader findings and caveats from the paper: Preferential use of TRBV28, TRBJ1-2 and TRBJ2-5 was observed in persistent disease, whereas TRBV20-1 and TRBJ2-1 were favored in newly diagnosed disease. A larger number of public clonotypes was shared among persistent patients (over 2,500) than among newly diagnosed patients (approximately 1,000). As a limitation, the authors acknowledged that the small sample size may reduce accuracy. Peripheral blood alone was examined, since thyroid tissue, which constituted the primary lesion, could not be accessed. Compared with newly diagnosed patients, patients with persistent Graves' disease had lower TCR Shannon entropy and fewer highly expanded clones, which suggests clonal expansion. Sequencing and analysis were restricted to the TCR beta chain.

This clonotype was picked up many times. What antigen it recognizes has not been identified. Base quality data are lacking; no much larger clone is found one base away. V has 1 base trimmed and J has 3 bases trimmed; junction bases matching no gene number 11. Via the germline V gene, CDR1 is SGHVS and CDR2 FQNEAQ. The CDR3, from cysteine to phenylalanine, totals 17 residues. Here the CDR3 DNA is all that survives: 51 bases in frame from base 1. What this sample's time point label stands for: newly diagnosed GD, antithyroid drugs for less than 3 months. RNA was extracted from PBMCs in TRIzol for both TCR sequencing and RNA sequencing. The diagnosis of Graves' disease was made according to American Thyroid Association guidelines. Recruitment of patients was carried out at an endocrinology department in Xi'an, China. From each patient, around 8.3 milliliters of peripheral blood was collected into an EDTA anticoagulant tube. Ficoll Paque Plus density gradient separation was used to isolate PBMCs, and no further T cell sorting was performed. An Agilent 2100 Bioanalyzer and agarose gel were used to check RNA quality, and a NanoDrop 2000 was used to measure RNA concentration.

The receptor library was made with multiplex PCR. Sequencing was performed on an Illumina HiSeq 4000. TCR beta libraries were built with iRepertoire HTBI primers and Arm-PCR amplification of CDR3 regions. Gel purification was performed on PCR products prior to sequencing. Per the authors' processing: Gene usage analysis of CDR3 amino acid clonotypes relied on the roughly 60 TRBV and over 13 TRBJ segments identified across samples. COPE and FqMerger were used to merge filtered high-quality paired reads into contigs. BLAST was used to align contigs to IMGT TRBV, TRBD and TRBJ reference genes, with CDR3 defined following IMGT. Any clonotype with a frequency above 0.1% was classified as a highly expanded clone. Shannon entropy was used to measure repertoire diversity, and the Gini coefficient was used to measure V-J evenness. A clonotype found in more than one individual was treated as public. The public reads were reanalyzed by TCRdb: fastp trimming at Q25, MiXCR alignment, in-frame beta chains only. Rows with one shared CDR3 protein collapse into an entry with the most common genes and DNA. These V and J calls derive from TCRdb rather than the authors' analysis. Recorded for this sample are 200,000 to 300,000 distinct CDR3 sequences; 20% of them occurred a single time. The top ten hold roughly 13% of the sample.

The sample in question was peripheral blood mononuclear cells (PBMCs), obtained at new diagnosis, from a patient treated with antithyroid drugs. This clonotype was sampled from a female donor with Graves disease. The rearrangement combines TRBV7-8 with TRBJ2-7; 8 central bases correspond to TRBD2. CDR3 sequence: CASSLGLAGQLHYEQYF. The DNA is TGTGCCAGCAGCTTAGGCTTAGCGGGACAACTACACTACGAGCAGTACTTC.